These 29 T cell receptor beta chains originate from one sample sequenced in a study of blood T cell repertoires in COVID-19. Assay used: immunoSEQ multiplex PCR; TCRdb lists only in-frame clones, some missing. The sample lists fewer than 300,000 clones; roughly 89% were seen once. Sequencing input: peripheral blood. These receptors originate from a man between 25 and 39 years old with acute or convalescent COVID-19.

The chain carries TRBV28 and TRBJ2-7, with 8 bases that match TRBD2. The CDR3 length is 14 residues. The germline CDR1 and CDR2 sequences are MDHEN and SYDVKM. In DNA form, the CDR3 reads TGTCCCCGCGCCGGGGGGGAGGGGACCTACGAGCAGTACTTC. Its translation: CPRAGGEGTYEQYF.

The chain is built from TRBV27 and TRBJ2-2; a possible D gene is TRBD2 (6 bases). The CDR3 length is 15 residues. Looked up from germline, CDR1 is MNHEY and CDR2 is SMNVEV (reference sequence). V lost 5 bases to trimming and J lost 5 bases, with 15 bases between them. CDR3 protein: CASSAQGLATGELFF. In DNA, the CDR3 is TGTGCCAGCAGTGCCCAAGGGCTAGCGACCGGGGAGCTGTTTTTT.

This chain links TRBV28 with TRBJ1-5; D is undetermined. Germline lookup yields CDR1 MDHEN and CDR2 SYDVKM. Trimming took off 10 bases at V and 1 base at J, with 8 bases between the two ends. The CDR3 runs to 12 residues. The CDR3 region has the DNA TGTGCCACCAGACAAAGCAATCAGCCCCAGCATTTT. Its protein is CATRQSNQPQHF.

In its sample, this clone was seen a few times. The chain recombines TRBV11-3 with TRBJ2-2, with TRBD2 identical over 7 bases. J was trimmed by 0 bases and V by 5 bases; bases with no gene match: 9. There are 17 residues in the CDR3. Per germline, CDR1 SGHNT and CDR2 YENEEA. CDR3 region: CASSPRASGANTGELFF. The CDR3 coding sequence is TGTGCCAGCAGCCCGAGGGCTAGCGGAGCGAACACCGGGGAGCTGTTTTTT.

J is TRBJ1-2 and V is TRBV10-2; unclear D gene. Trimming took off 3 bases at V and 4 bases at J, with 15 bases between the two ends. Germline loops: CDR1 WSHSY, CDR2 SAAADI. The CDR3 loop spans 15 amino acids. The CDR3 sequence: CASSEPSWSSYGYTF. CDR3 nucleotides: TGCGCCAGCAGTGAACCTTCCTGGTCCAGCTATGGCTACACCTTC.

Here the CDR3 DNA reads TGTGCCAGCAGTTTACCGTCTTCAGGCAAAAACATTCAGTACTTC. Residues: CASSLPSSGKNIQYF. The rearrangement joins TRBV28 to TRBJ2-4; D is uncertain. This CDR3 has 15 residues. Trimming cost V 2 bases and J 3 bases, with 11 bases left between them. From germline, CDR1 is MDHEN and CDR2 SYDVKM.

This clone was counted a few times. The CDR3 protein is CASSPGTVTEAFF. Here the CDR3 DNA reads TGTGCCAGCAGCCCCGGGACAGTGACTGAAGCTTTCTTT. The chain combines TRBV11-2 with TRBJ1-1; TRBD1 matches 7 bases. Germline assignment: CDR1 SGHAT and CDR2 FQNNGV. The CDR3 spans 13 residues. V dropped 5 bases and J dropped 5; count of bases not matched to a gene: 5.

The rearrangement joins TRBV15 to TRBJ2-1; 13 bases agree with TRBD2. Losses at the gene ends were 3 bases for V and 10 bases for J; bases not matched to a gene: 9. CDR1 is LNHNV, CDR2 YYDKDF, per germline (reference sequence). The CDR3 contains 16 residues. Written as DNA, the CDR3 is TGTGCCACCAGCAGCGGGCAGACTAGCGGGGGGATAGAGCAGTTCTTC. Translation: CATSSGQTSGGIEQFF.

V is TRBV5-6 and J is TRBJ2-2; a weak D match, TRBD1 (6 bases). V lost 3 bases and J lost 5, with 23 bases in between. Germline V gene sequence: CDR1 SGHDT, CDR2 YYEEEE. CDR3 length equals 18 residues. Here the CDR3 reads CASSSPGTTDHRTGELFF. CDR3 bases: TGTGCCAGCAGCTCGCCAGGGACAACCGATCACAGGACCGGGGAGCTGTTTTTT.

CDR3 bases: TGTGCCAGCAGTTTATCTAGCGGGAGTCCACTACGGGGCAATGAGCAGTTCTTC. Its protein is CASSLSSGSPLRGNEQFF. This chain joins TRBV27 and TRBJ2-1; 9 bases are a match to TRBD2. Looked up from germline, CDR1 is MNHEY and CDR2 is SMNVEV (reference sequence). After removal of 0 bases from V and 6 bases from J, the junction contained 12 bases not matched to a gene. The CDR3 loop spans 18 amino acids.

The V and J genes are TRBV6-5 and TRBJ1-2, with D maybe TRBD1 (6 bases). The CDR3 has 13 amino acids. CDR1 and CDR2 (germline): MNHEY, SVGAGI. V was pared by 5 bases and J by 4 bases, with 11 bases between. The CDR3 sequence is CASSQGGGYGYTF. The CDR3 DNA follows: TGTGCCAGCAGTCAGGGAGGGGGCTATGGCTACACCTTC.

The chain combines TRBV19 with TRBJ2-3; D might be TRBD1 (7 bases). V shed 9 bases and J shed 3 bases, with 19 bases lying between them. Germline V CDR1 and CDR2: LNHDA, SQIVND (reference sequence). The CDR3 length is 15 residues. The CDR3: CASKQGGLATDTQYF. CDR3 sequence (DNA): TGTGCCAGCAAGCAGGGGGGACTGGCTACAGATACGCAGTATTTT.

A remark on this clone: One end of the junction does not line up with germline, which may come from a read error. CDR3 sequence: CASSYRTGVLSVVF. For the CDR3, the DNA is TGTGCCAGCAGTTACCGGACAGGGGTCCTTAGTGTAGTCTTC. The chain employs TRBV6-5 and TRBJ2-1; TRBD1 agrees at 9 bases. CDR3 size: 14 residues. Germline V gives CDR1 MNHEY, CDR2 SVGAGI.

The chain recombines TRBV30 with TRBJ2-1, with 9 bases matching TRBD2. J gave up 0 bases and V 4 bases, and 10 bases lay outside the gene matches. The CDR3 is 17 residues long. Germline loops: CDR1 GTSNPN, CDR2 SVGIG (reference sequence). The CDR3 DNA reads TGTGCCTGGACCCCCACTAGCGGGCTTAGCTCCTACAATGAGCAGTTCTTC. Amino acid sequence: CAWTPTSGLSSYNEQFF.

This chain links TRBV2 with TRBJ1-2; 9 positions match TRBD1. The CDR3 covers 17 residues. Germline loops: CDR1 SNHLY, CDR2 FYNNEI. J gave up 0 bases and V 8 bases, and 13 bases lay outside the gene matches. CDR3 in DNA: TGTGCCAGCCGTAGCGGGACAGGGTGGGGAGCTAACTATGGCTACACCTTC. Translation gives CASRSGTGWGANYGYTF.

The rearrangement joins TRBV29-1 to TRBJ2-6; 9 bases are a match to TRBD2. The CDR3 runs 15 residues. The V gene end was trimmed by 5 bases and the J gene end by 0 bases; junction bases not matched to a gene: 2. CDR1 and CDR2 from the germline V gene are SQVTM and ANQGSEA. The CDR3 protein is CSVFSGSSGANVLTF. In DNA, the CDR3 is TGCAGCGTTTTTAGCGGGAGCTCTGGGGCCAACGTCCTGACTTTC.

Written as DNA, the CDR3 is TGTGCCAGTAGTAAGGGACAGGGAACCTCCTACGAGCAGTACTTC. Its protein product is CASSKGQGTSYEQYF. The J gene is TRBJ2-7, the V gene TRBV19; TRBD1 aligns across 9 bases. Germline CDR1 is LNHDA and CDR2 is SQIVND (reference sequence). With V trimmed by 4 bases and J by 0 bases, 4 bases remained unmatched. This CDR3 comprises 15 residues.

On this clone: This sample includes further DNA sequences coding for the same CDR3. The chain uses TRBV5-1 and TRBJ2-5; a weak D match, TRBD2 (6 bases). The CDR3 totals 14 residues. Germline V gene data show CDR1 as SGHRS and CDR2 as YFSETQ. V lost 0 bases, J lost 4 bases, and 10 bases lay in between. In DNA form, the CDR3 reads TGCGCCAGCAGCTTGGGGCAGGGAGGAGAGACCCAGTACTTC. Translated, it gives CASSLGQGGETQYF.

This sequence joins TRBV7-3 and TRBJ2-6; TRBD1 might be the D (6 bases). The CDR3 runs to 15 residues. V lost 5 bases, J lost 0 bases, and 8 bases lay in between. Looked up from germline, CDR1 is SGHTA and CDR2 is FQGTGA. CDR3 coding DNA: TGTGCCAGCAGCCAGGGGAACTCTGGGGCCAACGTCCTGACTTTC. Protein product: CASSQGNSGANVLTF.

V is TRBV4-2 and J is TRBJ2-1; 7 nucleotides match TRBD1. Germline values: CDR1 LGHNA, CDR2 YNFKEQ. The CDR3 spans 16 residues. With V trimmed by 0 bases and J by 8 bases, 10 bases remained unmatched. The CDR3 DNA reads TGTGCCAGCAGCCAAGAGGCAGGGGGAGTTGTCCATGAGCAGTTCTTC. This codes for CASSQEAGGVVHEQFF.

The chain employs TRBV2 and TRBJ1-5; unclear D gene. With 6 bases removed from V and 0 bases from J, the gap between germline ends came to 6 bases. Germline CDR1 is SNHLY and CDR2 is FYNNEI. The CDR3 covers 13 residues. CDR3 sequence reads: CASRRISNQPQHF. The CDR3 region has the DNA TGTGCCAGCAGGCGGATTAGCAATCAGCCCCAGCATTTT.

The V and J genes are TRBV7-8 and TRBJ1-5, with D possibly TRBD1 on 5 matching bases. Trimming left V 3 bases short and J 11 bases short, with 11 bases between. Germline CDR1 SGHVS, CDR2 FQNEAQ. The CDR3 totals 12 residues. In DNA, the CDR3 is TGTGCCAGCAGCTTCGCGGGGGGGGCCCAGCATTTT. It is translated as CASSFAGGAQHF.

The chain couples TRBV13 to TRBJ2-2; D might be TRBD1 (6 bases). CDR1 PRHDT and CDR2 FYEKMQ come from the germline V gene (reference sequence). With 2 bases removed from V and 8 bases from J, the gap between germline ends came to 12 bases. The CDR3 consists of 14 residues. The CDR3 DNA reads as TGTGCCAGCAGCTTAAACAGGGTATCTGGGGAGCTGTTTTTT. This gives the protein CASSLNRVSGELFF.

The CDR3 DNA sequence: TGTGCCACCAGCAGAGCTAGTCCCTATGGCTACACCTTC. Its protein product is CATSRASPYGYTF. The V call is TRBV15, the J call TRBJ1-2; unclear D gene. The CDR3 has 13 amino acids. Germline-derived CDR1 and CDR2 are LNHNV and YYDKDF (reference sequence). V was trimmed by 1 base and J by 4 bases, leaving 7 bases between them.

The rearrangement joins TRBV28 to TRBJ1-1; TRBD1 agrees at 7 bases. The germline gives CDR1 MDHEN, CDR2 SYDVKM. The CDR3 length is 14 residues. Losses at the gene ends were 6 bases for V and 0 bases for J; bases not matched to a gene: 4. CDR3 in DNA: TGTGCCAGCAGCAAGGGACAGTTGAACACTGAAGCTTTCTTT. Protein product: CASSKGQLNTEAFF.

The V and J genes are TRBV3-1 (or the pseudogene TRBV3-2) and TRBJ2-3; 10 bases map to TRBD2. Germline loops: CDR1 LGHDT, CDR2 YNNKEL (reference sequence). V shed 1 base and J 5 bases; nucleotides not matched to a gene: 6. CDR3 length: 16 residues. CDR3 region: CASSQGLAGRRDTQYF. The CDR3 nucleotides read TGTGCCAGCAGCCAAGGACTAGCGGGCAGACGAGATACGCAGTATTTT.

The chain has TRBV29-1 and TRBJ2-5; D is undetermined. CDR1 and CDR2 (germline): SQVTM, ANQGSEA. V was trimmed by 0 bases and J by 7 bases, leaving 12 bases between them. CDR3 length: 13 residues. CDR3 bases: TGCAGCGTTGAAGAATCGACCGGCGGGACCCAGTACTTC. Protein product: CSVEESTGGTQYF.

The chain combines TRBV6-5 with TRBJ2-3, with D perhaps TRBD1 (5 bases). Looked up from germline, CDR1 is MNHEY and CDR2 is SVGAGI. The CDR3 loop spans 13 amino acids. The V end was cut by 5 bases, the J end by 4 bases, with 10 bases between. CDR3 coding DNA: TGTGCCAGCAGTCTCCAGGGTCCAGATACGCAGTATTTT. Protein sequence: CASSLQGPDTQYF.

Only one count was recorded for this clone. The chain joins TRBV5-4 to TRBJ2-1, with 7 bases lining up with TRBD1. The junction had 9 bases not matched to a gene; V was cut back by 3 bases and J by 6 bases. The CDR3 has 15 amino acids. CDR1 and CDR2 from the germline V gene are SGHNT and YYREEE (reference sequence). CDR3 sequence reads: CASSSYRDRGNEQFF. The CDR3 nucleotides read TGTGCCAGCAGCTCGTACCGGGACAGAGGCAATGAGCAGTTCTTC. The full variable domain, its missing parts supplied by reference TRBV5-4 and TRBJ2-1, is ETGVTQSPTHLIKTRGQQVTLRCSSQSGHNTVSWYQQALGQGPQFIFQYYREEENGRGNFPPRFSGLQFPNYSSELNVNALELDDSALYLCASSSYRDRGNEQFFGPGTRLTVL.